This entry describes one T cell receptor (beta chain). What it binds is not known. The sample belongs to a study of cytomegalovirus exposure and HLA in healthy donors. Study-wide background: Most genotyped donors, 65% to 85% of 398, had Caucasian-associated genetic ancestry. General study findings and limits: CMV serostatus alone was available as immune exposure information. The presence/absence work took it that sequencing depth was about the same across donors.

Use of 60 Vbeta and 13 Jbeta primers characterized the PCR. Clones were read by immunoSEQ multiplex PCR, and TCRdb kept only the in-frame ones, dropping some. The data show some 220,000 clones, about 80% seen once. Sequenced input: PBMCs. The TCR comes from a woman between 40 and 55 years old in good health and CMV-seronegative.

Here the CDR3 DNA reads TGTGCCAGTAGTCCGGGGACAGGGAACACTGAAGCTTTCTTT. Its translation: CASSPGTGNTEAFF. The genes are TRBV19 and TRBJ1-1; 8 bases align to TRBD1. With V trimmed by 5 bases and J by 1 base, 3 bases remained unmatched. Germline-derived CDR1 and CDR2 are LNHDA and SQIVND (reference sequence). The CDR3 sequence is 14 residues long.